The 21 T cell receptor beta chains listed next were all sequenced from one sample in a study of blood T cell repertoires in COVID-19. Clones were sequenced by immunoSEQ multiplex PCR, and TCRdb holds only the in-frame ones, with some missing. Found here are 100,000 or so clones, roughly 84% of them singletons; the top ten hold 10% to 15%. Specimen: peripheral blood. These receptor sequences come from a woman aged 55-75 years in a cohort sampled during active or convalescent COVID-19.

The rearrangement joins TRBV12-3 or TRBV12-4 to TRBJ1-5; D is ambiguous. CDR3 length: 13 residues. V was trimmed by 5 bases and J by 7 bases, leaving 12 bases between them. The chain's CDR3 is CASSGPRQQPQHF. CDR3 nucleotide sequence: TGTGCCAGCAGTGGGCCTCGCCAACAGCCCCAGCATTTT.

The chain joins TRBV5-4 to TRBJ2-3; TRBD1 might be the D (6 bases). V was cut by 7 bases and J by 3 bases, with 18 bases left in between. Germline lookup yields CDR1 SGHNT and CDR2 YYREEE (reference sequence). This CDR3 is built from 15 residues. The CDR3 bases are TGTGCCAGCGGGTGGGCAGGGGATATGACAGATACGCAGTATTTT. Translating it yields CASGWAGDMTDTQYF.

This clone was observed a few times. The gene calls are TRBV6-5 and TRBJ2-3; 8 bases line up with TRBD2. The germline V gene has CDR1 MNHEY and CDR2 SVGAGI. This CDR3 contains 15 residues. J gave up 1 base and V 6 bases, and 6 bases lay outside the gene matches. CDR3: CASRKLADRTDTQYF. CDR3 sequence (DNA): TGTGCCAGCAGGAAACTAGCGGACCGCACAGATACGCAGTATTTT.

This rearrangement joins TRBV7-8 to TRBJ1-3; the match to TRBD1 covers 10 bases. J lost 9 bases, V lost 5 bases, and 13 bases had no gene match. CDR3 length equals 16 residues. Germline loops: CDR1 SGHVS, CDR2 FQNEAQ. CDR3 sequence: CASSHRTGGVLGTIYF. The CDR3 DNA sequence: TGTGCCAGCAGCCACCGGACAGGGGGAGTACTAGGCACCATATATTTT.

V is TRBV2 and J is TRBJ2-2, with TRBD2 matching 12 bases. From germline, CDR1 is SNHLY and CDR2 FYNNEI. V dropped 7 bases and J dropped 2; count of bases not matched to a gene: 11. The CDR3 has 18 residues. CDR3 loop: CASKTSGSHRFNTGELFF. The CDR3, as DNA: TGTGCCAGCAAGACTAGCGGGAGTCATCGCTTTAACACCGGGGAGCTGTTTTTT.

This clone was observed a few times. CDR3 sequence: CASIQGAGDPEAFF. DNA for the CDR3: TGTGCCAGCATCCAGGGGGCGGGGGACCCTGAAGCTTTCTTT. V is TRBV7-9 and J is TRBJ1-1; 8 bases align to TRBD1. Germline assignment: CDR1 SEHNR and CDR2 FQNEAQ (reference sequence). After removal of 7 bases from V and 6 bases from J, the junction contained 10 bases not matched to a gene. CDR3 size: 14 residues.

The chain carries TRBV3-1 (or the pseudogene TRBV3-2) and TRBJ2-2; 8 bases agree with TRBD2. Germline V gene data show CDR1 as LGHDT and CDR2 as YNNKEL (reference sequence). Germline trimming cut 1 base from V and 6 bases from J; bases unmatched to any gene: 4. The CDR3 totals 15 residues. Written as DNA, the CDR3 is TGTGCCAGCAGCCAAGTGGCGGGGGGAGCCGGGGAGCTGTTTTTT. Encoded protein: CASSQVAGGAGELFF.

This chain links TRBV18 with TRBJ1-1; D gene unclear. The CDR3 is 13 amino acids. Trimming took 10 bases from V and 8 from J, leaving 20 bases between them. Germline assignment: CDR1 KGHSH and CDR2 LQKENI. CDR3 sequence: CATKRQENPEAFF. CDR3 bases: TGTGCCACCAAACGCCAGGAAAACCCCGAAGCTTTCTTT. The complete variable domain, with remaining parts taken from reference TRBV18 and TRBJ1-1, reads NAGVMQNPRHLVRRRGQEARLRCSPMKGHSHVYWYRQLPEEGLKFMVYLQKENIIDESGMPKERFSAEFPKEGPSILRIQQVVRGDSAAYFCATKRQENPEAFFGQGTRLTVV.

This clone was detected once. This rearrangement joins TRBV19 to TRBJ1-2, with 8 bases that match TRBD1. Germline assignment: CDR1 LNHDA and CDR2 SQIVND (reference sequence). The trim removed 8 bases at V and 2 bases at J, leaving 7 bases unmatched. CDR3 size: 14 residues. For the CDR3, the DNA is TGTGCCAGTGTACGGACAGGGACCAACTATGGCTACACCTTC. Protein: CASVRTGTNYGYTF.

This rearrangement joins TRBV3-1 (or the pseudogene TRBV3-2) to TRBJ1-6, with 8 bases fitting TRBD1. With 3 bases clipped from V and 8 bases from J, the junction kept 6 bases outside the gene matches. This CDR3 is 15 amino acids long. The germline gives CDR1 LGHDT, CDR2 YNNKEL (reference sequence). The CDR3, as DNA: TGTGCCAGCAGCCACCTGACAGGGGAGGATTCACCCCTCCACTTT. Protein product: CASSHLTGEDSPLHF.

The V call is TRBV5-1, the J call TRBJ2-7; D gene unclear. This CDR3 spans 13 amino acids. V gave up 1 base and J gave up 5 bases, with 10 bases separating them. Germline CDR1 and CDR2: SGHRS and YFSETQ. The CDR3, as DNA: TGCGCCAGCAGCTTGATCGCTAGTAACGAGCAGTACTTC. Its translation is CASSLIASNEQYF.

This rearrangement joins TRBV9 to TRBJ1-6; D ambiguous. V lost 2 bases, J lost 0 bases, and 12 bases lay in between. The CDR3 spans 17 residues. From germline, CDR1 is SGDLS and CDR2 YYNGEE. The CDR3 spells CASSVDPLDSYNSPLHF. In nucleotides, the CDR3 is TGTGCCAGCAGCGTCGACCCCCTAGACTCCTATAATTCACCCCTCCACTTT.

This clone has just one count. This sequence joins TRBV11-2 and TRBJ2-1, with 10 bases aligning to TRBD1. Germline V gene lookup returns CDR1 SGHAT and CDR2 FQNNGV. With V trimmed by 6 bases and J by 1 base, 9 bases remained unmatched. The CDR3 covers 17 residues. The CDR3 coding sequence is TGTGCCAGCAGGTCCGACAGGGGGCTTAGGTCCTACAATGAGCAGTTCTTC. Its translation is CASRSDRGLRSYNEQFF.

The rearrangement joins TRBV6-5 to TRBJ2-2, with D maybe TRBD1 (5 bases). CDR1 is MNHEY and CDR2 is SVGAGI in the germline V gene. Trimming cost V 2 bases and J 12 bases, with 13 bases left between them. The CDR3 contains 13 residues. CDR3 protein: CASSYVTGRKLFF. The DNA for the CDR3 is TGTGCCAGCAGTTACGTAACAGGCAGAAAGCTGTTTTTT.

The chain joins TRBV28 to TRBJ1-1, with D uncertain. The CDR3 extends over 11 amino acids. V lost 5 bases and J 5 bases, leaving 6 bases between the germline ends. Germline lookup yields CDR1 MDHEN and CDR2 SYDVKM. The CDR3 sequence is CASSLQTEAFF. Here the CDR3 DNA reads TGTGCCAGCAGTCTCCAGACTGAAGCTTTCTTT. The complete variable domain, with remaining parts taken from reference TRBV28 and TRBJ1-1, reads DVKVTQSSRYLVKRTGEKVFLECVQDMDHENMFWYRQDPGLGLRLIYFSYDVKMKEKGDIPEGYSVSREKKERFSLILESASTNQTSMYLCASSLQTEAFFGQGTRLTVV.

The V call is TRBV19, the J call TRBJ1-4; tentative D call: TRBD1 (5 bases). This CDR3 has 15 amino acids. Germline V gene data show CDR1 as LNHDA and CDR2 as SQIVND (reference sequence). V was pared by 6 bases and J by 7 bases, with 18 bases between. The CDR3: CASSNTRVGREKLFF. CDR3 in DNA: TGTGCCAGTAGCAATACAAGGGTGGGGCGTGAAAAACTGTTTTTT. The whole variable domain, remainder taken from reference TRBV19 and TRBJ1-4, is DGGITQSPKYLFRKEGQNVTLSCEQNLNHDAMYWYRQDPGQGLRLIYYSQIVNDFQKGDIAEGYSVSREKKESFPLTVTSAQKNPTAFYLCASSNTRVGREKLFFGSGTQLSVL.

The rearrangement uses TRBV9 and TRBJ1-1, with 7 bases that match TRBD1. V was pared by 0 bases and J by 3 bases, with 8 bases of the junction left unmatched. This CDR3 comprises 16 residues. Germline CDR1 reads SGDLS; CDR2 reads YYNGEE. CDR3 bases: TGTGCCAGCAGCGTAGGTCAGGGGGGATACGACACTGAAGCTTTCTTT. It yields the protein CASSVGQGGYDTEAFF.

This clone was seen a few times. The chain is built from TRBV6-5 and TRBJ2-4; 8 positions agree with TRBD2. The V and J ends lost 5 bases and 13 bases, in that order; junction bases with no gene match: 7. Looked up from germline, CDR1 is MNHEY and CDR2 is SVGAGI. The CDR3 is 12 amino acids. The CDR3 loop reads CASSPSRGGQYF. The CDR3 DNA reads as TGTGCCAGCAGTCCCTCCCGGGGGGGGCAGTACTTC.

V and J are TRBV9 and TRBJ2-3; 7 bases fit TRBD2. The germline V gene encodes CDR1 SGDLS and CDR2 YYNGEE. The CDR3 loop spans 16 amino acids. The junction had 8 bases not matched to a gene; V was cut back by 0 bases and J by 4 bases. The CDR3 loop is CASSVATAGVSDTQYF. The DNA for the CDR3 is TGTGCCAGCAGCGTAGCTACGGCGGGGGTATCAGATACGCAGTATTTT. Looking up the rest from reference TRBV9 and TRBJ2-3 gives the full variable domain: DSGVTQTPKHLITATGQRVTLRCSPRSGDLSVYWYQQSLDQGLQFLIQYYNGEERAKGNILERFSAQQFPDLHSELNLSSLELGDSALYFCASSVATAGVSDTQYFGPGTRLTVL.

This clone was seen a few times. The chain employs TRBV3-1 (or the pseudogene TRBV3-2) and TRBJ1-1; TRBD1 aligns across 11 bases. CDR1 and CDR2 from the germline V gene are LGHDT and YNNKEL (reference sequence). Trimming removed 5 bases from V and 10 bases from J; junction bases left unmatched: 3. The CDR3 is 12 amino acids. CDR3 residues: CASSRGQGGAFF. In DNA form, the CDR3 reads TGTGCCAGCAGCAGGGGACAGGGGGGAGCTTTCTTT.

The chain employs TRBV3-1 (or the pseudogene TRBV3-2) and TRBJ1-4, with D uncertain. Trimming took off 4 bases at V and 2 bases at J, with 17 bases between the two ends. This CDR3 spans 17 amino acids. Germline CDR1 reads LGHDT; CDR2 reads YNNKEL (reference sequence). CDR3 in DNA: TGTGCCAGCAGCCCATCGACATCAACGGCCACTAATGAAAAACTGTTTTTT. It yields the protein CASSPSTSTATNEKLFF.